This TCR beta chain was sequenced in a study of regulatory T cells in long-lasting Graves disease. Overall study context: Those Graves' patients who were newly diagnosed had been on antithyroid drugs under 3 months.

This clonotype has a handful of counts. The time point: newly diagnosed GD, antithyroid drugs for less than 3 months. The authors made the TCR library using RNA they extracted from PBMCs. According to the study, TCR beta libraries were built with iRepertoire HTBI primers and CDR3-region Arm-PCR. The authors' processing: Gene usage covered 62 TRBV and roughly 13 TRBJ segments. Via MiXCR, TCRdb re-called the multiplex PCR reads, giving one row per CDR3 protein. The V and J calls follow TCRdb's processing rather than the paper's. The data hold 350,000 to 450,000 distinct CDR3 sequences, with just under 15% observed a single time. The CDR3 consists of 17 residues. The germline CDR1 and CDR2 sequences are SGHKS and YYEKEE (reference sequence). V was clipped by 0 bases and J by 1 base; unmatched bases: 6. The data were also submitted as part of a second study, on T cells in Graves' hyperthyroidism and ophthalmopathy. From that report: The diagnoses drew upon clinical symptoms, serum thyroxine and TRAb, thyroid ultrasound and orbital computed tomography.

The rearrangement joins TRBV5-5 to TRBJ2-1; 8 bases map to TRBD1. The sample consisted of peripheral blood mononuclear cells (PBMCs), taken at new diagnosis, from a patient treated with antithyroid drugs. The receptor was derived from a woman in her 30s with Graves disease. Here the CDR3 reads CASSLAADRGSYNEQFF. Written as DNA, the CDR3 is TGTGCCAGCAGCTTGGCCGCTGACAGGGGATCCTACAATGAGCAGTTCTTC.